In this sample, the clone carrying this T cell receptor (beta chain) turned up once. Germline V lookup: CDR1 SGHKS, CDR2 YYEKEE (reference sequence). CDR3 length: 14 amino acids. V was shortened by 0 bases and J by 2 bases, with 7 bases between the two germline ends. The sample originates from a study of blood T cells in healthy people across ages. Using a J-beta primer mix together with a sample-barcoded 5' primer, a second PCR was run for roughly 7 to 11 cycles. TCRdb passed the 5' RACE reads through MiXCR, listing each CDR3 protein once. The sample has roughly 680,000 distinct CDR3 sequences, about 50% seen once; the top ten hold about 13%.

The chain links TRBV5-5 to TRBJ2-3; unclear D gene. This clonotype was obtained from a woman older than 75 in good health. Sequencing was done on a sample of blood. The CDR3 region has the DNA TGTGCCAGCAGCTTGGATCCTGTCACAGATACGCAGTATTTT. Translation: CASSLDPVTDTQYF. The full variable domain, its missing parts supplied by reference TRBV5-5 and TRBJ2-3, is DAGVTQSPTHLIKTRGQQVTLRCSPISGHKSVSWYQQVLGQGPQFIFQYYEKEERGRGNFPDRFSARQFPNYSSELNVNALLLGDSALYLCASSLDPVTDTQYFGPGTRLTVL.